The clone carrying this T cell receptor beta chain occurred many times. The antigen remains unidentified. Researchers amplified the TCR beta CDR3 regions from RNA transcripts. Primed by the HTBI set, a first-round RT-PCR was run on the TCR CDR3. One entry per CDR3 protein results from TCRdb running MiXCR on the multiplex PCR reads. The repertoire holds a few hundred thousand distinct CDR3 sequences, with approximately 15% as singletons. The sample comes from a study of T cells in Graves' hyperthyroidism and ophthalmopathy. At the level of the study: The authors collected peripheral blood at initial diagnosis, before any treatment.

The patients, who ranged from 18 to 65 in age, presented with newly diagnosed hyperthyroidism lasting under 2 months. Exclusion criteria comprised uncontrolled infection, other autoimmune disease, pregnancy or lactation. V was trimmed by 2 bases and J by 1 base, leaving 8 bases between them. CDR3 length: 13 amino acids. CDR1 is DFQATT, CDR2 SNEGSKA, per germline (reference sequence). Study findings and constraints: The authors' 13 V-J model separated ophthalmopathy from stable hyperthyroidism.

V is TRBV20-1 and J is TRBJ1-1; no reliable D call. This TCR came from a woman aged 18-30 years with Graves' hyperthyroidism that later progressed to Graves' ophthalmopathy. Sequencing was done on a sample of blood. The CDR3 DNA is TGCAGTGCTAGATCGGTCCAGAACACTGAAGCTTTCTTT. Its translation: CSARSVQNTEAFF.